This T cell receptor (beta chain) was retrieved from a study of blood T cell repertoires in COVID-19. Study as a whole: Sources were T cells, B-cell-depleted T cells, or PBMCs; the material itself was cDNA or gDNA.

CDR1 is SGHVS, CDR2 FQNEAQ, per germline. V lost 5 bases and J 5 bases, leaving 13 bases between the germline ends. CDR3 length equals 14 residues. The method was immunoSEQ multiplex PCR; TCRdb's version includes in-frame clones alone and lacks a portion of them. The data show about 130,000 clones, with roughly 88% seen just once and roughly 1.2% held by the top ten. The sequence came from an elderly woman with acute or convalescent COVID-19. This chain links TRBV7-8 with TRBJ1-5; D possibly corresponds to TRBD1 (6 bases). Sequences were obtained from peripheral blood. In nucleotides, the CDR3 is TGTGCCAGCAGCCAACAGGGAGGGCATCAGCCCCAGCATTTT. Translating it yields CASSQQGGHQPQHF.